This TCR beta chain was recorded in a study of cytomegalovirus exposure and HLA in healthy donors. CDR3 length: 16 residues. CDR1 SGHRS and CDR2 YFSETQ come from the germline V gene. Trimming pared 7 bases from V and 2 bases from J, leaving 18 bases between. Here immunoSEQ multiplex PCR was the method, and the copy in TCRdb shows in-frame clones only, minus some. Of tens of thousands of clones listed, more than 70% are singletons. The receptor was isolated from a woman between 18 and 30 years old in good health and CMV-seronegative. V gene TRBV5-1 combines with J gene TRBJ2-2, with D perhaps matching TRBD1 (6 bases). The sequenced material came from PBMCs. CDR3 sequence reads: CASGPRAGANTGELFF. CDR3 DNA sequence: TGCGCCAGCGGGCCCCGGGCAGGGGCCAACACCGGGGAGCTGTTTTTT. The whole variable domain, filled in from reference TRBV5-1 and TRBJ2-2, reads KAGVTQTPRYLIKTRGQQVTLSCSPISGHRSVSWYQQTPGQGLQFLFEYFSETQRNKGNFPGRFSGRQFSNSRSEMNVSTLELGDSALYLCASGPRAGANTGELFFGEGSRLTVL.